These T cell receptor beta chains were read from a single sample in a study of blood T cell repertoires in COVID-19. Clones were sequenced by immunoSEQ multiplex PCR, and TCRdb holds only the in-frame ones, with some missing. The table has around 320,000 clones, 90% seen once. Source material: PBMCs or T cells enriched from blood (not recorded which). These receptor sequences come from a woman under 30 with acute COVID-19. The CDR3 runs from the conserved cysteine through the conserved F or W. A D gene is named only where the DNA matches it firmly. The size of a clone is reported for some rows only, either as once, few or many, or as a class for expanded clones.

DNA,CDR3,D,size,J,V
TGTGCCTGGAACGGACAGGGGAACACTGAAGCTTTCTTT,CAWNGQGNTEAFF,TRBD1,.,TRBJ1-1,TRBV30
TGTGCTAGTGGAACCGCTCGGGATCAGCCCCAGCATTTT,CASGTARDQPQHF,.,once,TRBJ1-5,TRBV12-5
TGCAGCGCCGAGGGAGGAGTTAATACCCAGTACTTC,CSAEGGVNTQYF,.,.,TRBJ2-5,TRBV29-1
TGTGCCATCAGCGGACTAGCGAACTACGAGCAGTACTTC,CAISGLANYEQYF,TRBD2,once,TRBJ2-7,TRBV10-3
TGTGCCAGCAGTTTCGAGGGAGGGCGGGGAGATACGCAGTATTTT,CASSFEGGRGDTQYF,TRBD2,many,TRBJ2-3,TRBV27
TGCGCCAGCAGGACTGAAACCGGACTCCACTATGGCTACACCTTC,CASRTETGLHYGYTF,.,.,TRBJ1-2,TRBV10-2
TGTGCCAGCAGCCTGACTAGCGGGAGAGGTACCGGGGAGCTGTTTTTT,CASSLTSGRGTGELFF,TRBD2,once,TRBJ2-2,TRBV3-1/TRBV3-2
TGTGCCAGCAGCCAAGTAGCTAGCGCGTCCACAGATACGCAGTATTTT,CASSQVASASTDTQYF,.,.,TRBJ2-3,TRBV3-1/TRBV3-2
TGTGCCAGCTCACCAGCGGCAGGGGGGAATGAAAAACTGTTTTTT,CASSPAAGGNEKLFF,TRBD1,few,TRBJ1-4,TRBV18
TGTGCCAGCAGTCCCAGGTGGACAGGGTACGAGCAGTACTTC,CASSPRWTGYEQYF,TRBD1,.,TRBJ2-7,TRBV6-5
TGTGCCTGGAGTGAAGGACAGGGGAGAAATGAAAAACTGTTTTTT,CAWSEGQGRNEKLFF,TRBD1,.,TRBJ1-4,TRBV30
TGTGCCAGCAGCTTAAGGGGGGTTACTGAAGCTTTCTTT,CASSLRGVTEAFF,.,.,TRBJ1-1,TRBV7-3
TGTGCCAGCAGCGCCTTTGAAAGGGCCATCGGGGCACCCCTCCACTTT,CASSAFERAIGAPLHF,.,.,TRBJ1-6,TRBV3-1/TRBV3-2
TGTGCCTCAGGGGGCCCGCTGGATGGCTACACCTTC,CASGGPLDGYTF,TRBD1,.,TRBJ1-2,TRBV10-3
TGTGCCAGCAGCTTAGGACTAGCAAGGGATACGCAGTATTTT,CASSLGLARDTQYF,TRBD2,once,TRBJ2-3,TRBV7-2
TGTGCCAGCAGTGGGGGCCCCTACGAGCAGTACTTC,CASSGGPYEQYF,.,.,TRBJ2-7,TRBV28
TGTGCCAGCAGCTTCGCGGGTGGGGATGAAGCTTTCTTT,CASSFAGGDEAFF,.,.,TRBJ1-1,TRBV7-2
TGTGCCAGCAGCTTATACCAGGGCAACTATGGCTACACCTTC,CASSLYQGNYGYTF,.,.,TRBJ1-2,TRBV11-2
TGTGCCAGCAGTGATTGGACAGGGGGCCCCCTCTACGAGCAGTACTTC,CASSDWTGGPLYEQYF,TRBD1,.,TRBJ2-7,TRBV6-4
TGTGCCAGCAGTATAGTTACCCAGGATTACGAGCAGTACTTC,CASSIVTQDYEQYF,.,.,TRBJ2-7,TRBV28
TGTGCCAGCAGTTACCTAGCCAGGGAGGGTCAGCCCCAGCATTTT,CASSYLAREGQPQHF,.,.,TRBJ1-5,TRBV28
TGTGCCAGCAGTTTATCCATGGACTTTGAAGCTTTCTTT,CASSLSMDFEAFF,.,.,TRBJ1-1,TRBV27
TGTGCCAGCAGTTTACAGGAATTTACTGAAGCTTTCTTT,CASSLQEFTEAFF,.,once,TRBJ1-1,TRBV27
TGTGCCTGCTCGTTTTCGGGGAGAGAGCAGTACTTC,CACSFSGREQYF,.,few,TRBJ2-7,TRBV30
TGTGCCAGCAGCGTAATCTCGGGAGGGGAGACCCAGTACTTC,CASSVISGGETQYF,TRBD2,.,TRBJ2-5,TRBV9
TGCAGCGTTGAAGATTATTGGCAGAACTATGGCTACACCTTC,CSVEDYWQNYGYTF,.,.,TRBJ1-2,TRBV29-1
TGTGCCAGCAGTTTCCAGGGCAGAGAGCCCCAGCATTTT,CASSFQGREPQHF,.,once,TRBJ1-5,TRBV12-3/TRBV12-4
TGTGCCAGCAGCAGGGGGACGTTAGCGGGAACCCTGGATACGCAGTATTTT,CASSRGTLAGTLDTQYF,TRBD2,.,TRBJ2-3,TRBV5-6
TGTGCCAGCAGCCGAACAGTGAACACTGAAGCTTTCTTT,CASSRTVNTEAFF,.,.,TRBJ1-1,TRBV6-5
TGTGCCACCAGTGGAACCTGGGGCGGGAGCGATACCTACAATGAGCAGTTCTTC,CATSGTWGGSDTYNEQFF,TRBD2,.,TRBJ2-1,TRBV24-1
TGTGCCAGCAGCGGACTAGCGGAGCTACGCTCCTACAATGAGCAGTTCTTC,CASSGLAELRSYNEQFF,TRBD2,.,TRBJ2-1,TRBV9
TGCGCCAGCAGCTGGATTAGCGGGAGGGCCTACAATGAGCAGTTCTTC,CASSWISGRAYNEQFF,TRBD2,once,TRBJ2-1,TRBV5-1
TGTGCCAGCAGTACTCGCGGACAGGCGTTCAATCAGCCCCAGCATTTT,CASSTRGQAFNQPQHF,TRBD1,.,TRBJ1-5,TRBV2
TGTGCCAGCAGTCCACTCCGAGGGACAGGACAAAATCAGCCCCAGCATTTT,CASSPLRGTGQNQPQHF,TRBD1,.,TRBJ1-5,TRBV28
TGTGCCAGCAGTGAAGGGGCAGGGATGCGGAACACTGAAGCTTTCTTT,CASSEGAGMRNTEAFF,.,.,TRBJ1-1,TRBV6-1
TGTGCCAGCAGCTCCACCTCCGCTCTAGACAGCAGCACCATATATTTT,CASSSTSALDSSTIYF,.,.,TRBJ1-3,TRBV7-3
TGTGCCACCAGTGGGGCAGGGACAGAATATAGCAATCAGCCCCAGCATTTT,CATSGAGTEYSNQPQHF,TRBD1,.,TRBJ1-5,TRBV24-1
TGTGCTAGCAGCTTAGTAGGGCAGGGTACGGCGTCAGGGACCCAGTACTTC,CASSLVGQGTASGTQYF,.,.,TRBJ2-5,TRBV7-7
TGTGCCAGCGGACAGGGCAATGAGCAGTTCTTC,CASGQGNEQFF,TRBD1,.,TRBJ2-1,TRBV27
TGTGCCACCAGTGGATGGAACAGGGGCGGTAATGATGGCTACACCTTC,CATSGWNRGGNDGYTF,TRBD1,.,TRBJ1-2,TRBV24-1
TGTGCCAGCAGAAGAACCGGGACTAGCGGGATTAATGAGCAGTTCTTC,CASRRTGTSGINEQFF,TRBD2,.,TRBJ2-1,TRBV27
TGTGCCAGCAGCTACCAAACAGGGACTGAAGCTTTCTTT,CASSYQTGTEAFF,.,.,TRBJ1-1,TRBV11-3
TGTGCCAGCAGCTTTAGGAGGGATTGGGATTCACCCCTCCACTTT,CASSFRRDWDSPLHF,.,.,TRBJ1-6,TRBV7-2
TGTGCCAGCAGTTTATCAGTCGCCTATCAGCCCCAGCATTTT,CASSLSVAYQPQHF,.,.,TRBJ1-5,TRBV28
TGTGCCAGTACCCCACTAGCGGGAAATCCTAGCACAGATACGCAGTATTTT,CASTPLAGNPSTDTQYF,TRBD2,once,TRBJ2-3,TRBV19
TGTGCCAGTAGTTCCTGGGGAGGGGTAGCTAACTATGGCTACACCTTC,CASSSWGGVANYGYTF,.,.,TRBJ1-2,TRBV19
TGTGCCAGCAGCCACCTGACGGGACTACCCGAGGGCAATGAGCAGTTCTTC,CASSHLTGLPEGNEQFF,TRBD2,.,TRBJ2-1,TRBV7-9
TGCGCCAGCAGCCTTAGCGGGCAAGACTACAATGAGCAGTTCTTC,CASSLSGQDYNEQFF,TRBD2,.,TRBJ2-1,TRBV5-1
TGTGCCAGCAGCTTAATGGGGGCTTCAGGGGCCAACGTCCTGACTTTC,CASSLMGASGANVLTF,.,.,TRBJ2-6,TRBV7-3
TGTGCCAGCAGCCAGATCCGTCTTAGAGCGTTCACCAGGGCGCAGTACTTC,CASSQIRLRAFTRAQYF,.,.,TRBJ2-7,TRBV3-1/TRBV3-2
TGTGCCAGCAGCTTAGAACAGGGGCCCATGAACACTGAAGCTTTCTTT,CASSLEQGPMNTEAFF,TRBD1,.,TRBJ1-1,TRBV7-2
TGTGCCAGTAGTCTCGACAGGTTCACTGAAGCTTTCTTT,CASSLDRFTEAFF,.,.,TRBJ1-1,TRBV19
TGTGCCAGCAGCTTGTTGCTGGGGCGCGGCTACACCTTC,CASSLLLGRGYTF,.,.,TRBJ1-2,TRBV7-9
TGTGCCAGCAGCCCCCGCCTGAGCTCCTATAATTCACCCCTCCACTTT,CASSPRLSSYNSPLHF,.,.,TRBJ1-6,TRBV9
TGTGCCAGCAGCCTTACAGGGGCCACTGAAGCTTTCTTT,CASSLTGATEAFF,TRBD1,.,TRBJ1-1,TRBV28
TGCGCCAGCGGGAATCTAGCGGGGGGGAATGAGCAGTTCTTC,CASGNLAGGNEQFF,TRBD2,.,TRBJ2-1,TRBV5-1
TGTGCCAGCAGTTTGGGGACAGGAGGGATCTATGGCTACACCTTC,CASSLGTGGIYGYTF,TRBD1,.,TRBJ1-2,TRBV27